The clone carrying this TCR beta chain has more than one count but fewer than ten. The data stem from a study of blood T cell repertoires in COVID-19. Repertoires were generated with immunoSEQ multiplex PCR, while TCRdb's copy carries only in-frame clones and drops some. This sample has around 69,000 clones, with just over 85% found just once. Unmatched junction bases numbered 7, after V lost 2 bases and J lost 9 bases. The CDR3 runs 15 residues. Germline V CDR1 and CDR2: SGHRS, YFSETQ. This sequence was found in a man over 45 with active COVID-19. V and J are TRBV5-1 and TRBJ2-2; 10 bases are shared with TRBD2. Sequenced: peripheral blood. The CDR3 nucleotides are TGCGCCAGCAGCTTTAGTCTAGCGGGAGAGCGGGAGCTGTTTTTT. Encoded protein: CASSFSLAGERELFF.